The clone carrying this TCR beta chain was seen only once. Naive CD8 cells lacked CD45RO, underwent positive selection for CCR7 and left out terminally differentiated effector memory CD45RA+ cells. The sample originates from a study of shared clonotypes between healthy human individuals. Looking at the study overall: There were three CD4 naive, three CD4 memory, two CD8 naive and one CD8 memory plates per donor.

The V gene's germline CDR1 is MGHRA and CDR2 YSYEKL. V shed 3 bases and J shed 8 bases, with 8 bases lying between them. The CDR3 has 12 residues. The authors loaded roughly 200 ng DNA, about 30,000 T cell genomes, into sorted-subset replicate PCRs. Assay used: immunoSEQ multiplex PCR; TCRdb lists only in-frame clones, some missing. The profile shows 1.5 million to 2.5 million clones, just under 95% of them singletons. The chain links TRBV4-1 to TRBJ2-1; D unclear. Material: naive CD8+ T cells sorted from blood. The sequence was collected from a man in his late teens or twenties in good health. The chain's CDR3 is CASSHPIDEQFF. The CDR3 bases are TGCGCCAGCAGCCACCCTATCGATGAGCAGTTCTTC.